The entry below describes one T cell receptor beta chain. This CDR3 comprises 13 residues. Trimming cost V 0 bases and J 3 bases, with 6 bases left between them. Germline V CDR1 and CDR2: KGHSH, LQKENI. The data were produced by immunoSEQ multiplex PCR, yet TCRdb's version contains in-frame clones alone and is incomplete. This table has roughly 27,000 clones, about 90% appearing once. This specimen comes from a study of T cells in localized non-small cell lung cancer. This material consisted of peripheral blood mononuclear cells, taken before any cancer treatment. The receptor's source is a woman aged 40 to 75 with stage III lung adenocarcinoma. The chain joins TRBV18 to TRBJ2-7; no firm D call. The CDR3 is CASSPPSFYEQYF. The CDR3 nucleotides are TGTGCCAGCTCACCACCCAGCTTCTACGAGCAGTACTTC.